This T cell receptor (beta chain) was identified during a study of vaccination and CD4 T cells after COVID-19. Study findings and constraints: Convalescent patients had 304 of 307 vaccine-specific clones showing spike mono-reactivity.

This clonotype was seen more than once but under ten times. Its antigen remains unknown. The CDR3 is 15 amino acids. J gave up 3 bases and V 6 bases, and 6 bases lay outside the gene matches. Germline values: CDR1 SGHVS, CDR2 FQNEAQ. Treatment specified: roughly 10-day PBMC culture with coronavirus spike peptide pools or control peptides (ViraFEST assay). The unexposed donor gave CD4+ T cells before the COVID-19 pandemic (2011-2018). An Oncomine TCR Beta short-read assay was used to sequence the DNA from cultured CD4+ T cells. Someone extracted genomic DNA from cultured CD4+ T cells. TCRdb reprocessed the PCR reads with MiXCR, giving one entry per CDR3 protein. The sample yields about 7,600 distinct CDR3 sequences, 35% to 40% seen once.

This chain uses TRBV7-8 with TRBJ2-3; 10 nucleotides match TRBD2. This sequence originates from a human donor in good health. The sequenced material came from CD4+ T cells from blood, cultured in vitro. CDR3 sequence (DNA): TGTGCCAGCAGACCTCCGGGACTAGCGACAGATACGCAGTATTTT. This encodes CASRPPGLATDTQYF.